This T cell receptor beta chain was identified in a study of blood T cell repertoires in COVID-19 (TCRdb year 2020). Concerning the study at large: The collaborator samples originated in the United States, Italy and Spain and spanned the acute and convalescent phases of COVID-19. Samples came from the ongoing ImmuneRACE study (first 160 participants) plus 1,254 subjects from 6 global collaborators. A freely available public database, intended as a resource for researchers studying the immune response to SARS-CoV-2, is where the repertoires were released. The sample metadata nearly always contained a de-identified subject ID, COVID-19 status, age in years and sex. The prospective study material was composed of cDNA or gDNA derived from T cells, B-cell-depleted T cells, or PBMCs. Where available, HLA class I and class II types were obtained from metadata supplied by the sample provider rather than from assay-based typing. Subjects who had been exposed to COVID-19, were actively infected with it, or had recovered from it provided the deeply sampled blood TCRbeta repertoires that made up the dataset. The investigation overall reported the following: How much clinical and demographic metadata was included differed by source and by participant, and the metadata was provided uncurated.

Of note for this clone: The target of this receptor is not known. One base away there is no much larger clone; base qualities are not given.

Whole blood was collected in K2EDTA tubes by collaborating institutions according to the institutions' own protocols. For TCRbeta analysis, collaborator samples were shipped as frozen whole blood, as isolated PBMCs, or as DNA extracted from either sample type. Its CDR3 holds 15 amino acids, cysteine through phenylalanine. Kept here is only the CDR3 DNA, which spans 45 bases and is read in frame from base 1. CDR1 MDHEN and CDR2 SYDVKM were looked up in the germline V gene. Between the V and J ends, shortened by 6 bases and 7 bases respectively, the junction contains 22 bases. TCRbeta CDR3 regions were amplified from genomic DNA using the immunoSEQ Assay, a bias-controlled multiplex PCR. The original pipeline was this. The number of nucleated cells in each sample was estimated from the amplification of reference gene primers within the assay. To quantify the absolute abundance of each unique TCRbeta CDR3 rearrangement, sequence reads were collapsed and filtered. For each sample, productive Simpson clonality was calculated as the square root of Simpson's diversity index across productive rearrangements. TCRdb took this table from immuneACCESS and kept in-frame rearrangements with V and J called. Such tables lack part of the clones; where checked against another copy, unresolved V genes explain under half of the gap, and the rest is unexplained. V and J calls and clone size are as listed in that table; D and trimming were resolved from the DNA. This sample is represented by some 260,000 clones; just under 85% of them were singletons. The ten largest clones take up nearly 9% of the sample.

Sample: peripheral blood. The chain is made from TRBV28 and TRBJ2-7; matching of 8 bases hints at TRBD2 as the D gene. The sequence was obtained from a man older than 75 with acute or convalescent COVID-19. The CDR3 region: CASSRSGGRGREQYF. The DNA is TGTGCCAGCAGCCGGAGCGGGGGCAGGGGGAGGGAGCAGTACTTC.